Below are 17 T cell receptor beta chains sequenced from a single sample in a study of T and B cells in COVID-19 patients. Blood genomic DNA input for TRB amplification was about 250-500 ng. TRB rearrangements were amplified by multiplex PCR with BIOMED2 TRB-A/B primers. Each CDR3 protein is one row after TCRdb ran MiXCR on the multiplex PCR reads. The data hold some 15,000 distinct CDR3 sequences, with about a quarter observed a single time. Sequencing was performed on blood. Receptors were obtained from a human donor who had recovered from COVID-19.

This clonotype was picked up a small number of times. The genes are TRBV6-5 and TRBJ1-1; TRBD1 aligns across 10 bases. The V segment lost 8 bases and the J segment 8 bases; nucleotides outside the gene matches: 11. CDR3 size: 14 residues. Germline V CDR1 and CDR2: MNHEY, SVGAGI. CDR3 in amino acids: CASRPGQGSIEAFF. The CDR3 coding sequence is TGTGCCAGCCGACCGGGACAGGGGTCCATCGAAGCTTTCTTT.

The genes are TRBV12-3 or TRBV12-4 and TRBJ2-5; D unclear. This CDR3 comprises 12 residues. The CDR3 DNA sequence: TGTGTTAGCAGTTTTTCAGGCGGGACCCAGTACTTC. It translates to CVSSFSGGTQYF.

By share, this clonotype ranks as medium-sized. The chain joins TRBV19 to TRBJ2-5; 12 bases are a match to TRBD2. The germline gives CDR1 LNHDA, CDR2 SQIVND (reference sequence). With V trimmed by 6 bases and J by 3 bases, 11 bases remained unmatched. This CDR3 has 17 amino acids. The CDR3: CASSLGWTSGMKETQYF. The CDR3 bases are TGTGCCAGTAGCCTTGGGTGGACTAGCGGGATGAAAGAGACCCAGTACTTC. The full variable domain, in which reference TRBV19 and TRBJ2-5 provide the parts outside the CDR3, is DGGITQSPKYLFRKEGQNVTLSCEQNLNHDAMYWYRQDPGQGLRLIYYSQIVNDFQKGDIAEGYSVSREKKESFPLTVTSAQKNPTAFYLCASSLGWTSGMKETQYFGPGTRLLVL.

This clonotype was observed a handful of times. The chain uses TRBV6-5 and TRBJ1-3, with no clear D. Germline CDR1 is MNHEY and CDR2 is SVGAGI. V lost 6 bases and J lost 7, with 13 bases in between. This CDR3 has 13 residues. CDR3 in DNA: TGTGCCAGCAGCCCTCCAGGTCCGAACACCATATATTTT. This gives the protein CASSPPGPNTIYF.

This clonotype was picked up a small number of times. The CDR3 sequence: CAIMVAGGGNEQFF. The CDR3 DNA reads TGTGCCATCATGGTGGCGGGAGGAGGCAATGAGCAGTTCTTC. The J gene is TRBJ2-1, the V gene TRBV10-3; the match to TRBD2 covers 8 bases. CDR1 is ENHRY and CDR2 is SYGVKD in the germline V gene. This CDR3 contains 14 residues. V shed 7 bases and J 6 bases; nucleotides not matched to a gene: 8.

The table lists this clonotype with a few counts. This chain connects TRBV6-5 to TRBJ1-2; 8 positions agree with TRBD1. Germline trimming cut 6 bases from V and 4 bases from J; bases unmatched to any gene: 7. The CDR3 is made up of 14 amino acids. Per germline, CDR1 MNHEY and CDR2 SVGAGI. CDR3 sequence (DNA): TGTGCCAGCAGAAGCGCCGGGACAGGCTATGGCTACACCTTC. Translated, it gives CASRSAGTGYGYTF.

The chain joins TRBV7-6 to TRBJ1-4, with TRBD1 as a possible D gene (6 bases). CDR3 length: 16 residues. Germline CDR1 SGHVS, CDR2 FNYEAQ. Trimming shortened V by 5 bases and J by 3 bases, and 16 bases separated the two germline ends. CDR3 coding DNA: TGTGCCAGCAGCAACCAACAGGGTGAGTCTAATGAAAAACTGTTTTTT. This sequence encodes CASSNQQGESNEKLFF.

This chain uses TRBV6-5 with TRBJ1-2, with D perhaps TRBD1 (5 bases). Germline assignment: CDR1 MNHEY and CDR2 SVGAGI. The ends were cut back, 5 bases at V and 7 bases at J, with 14 bases in the middle. This CDR3 has 13 amino acids. CDR3 nucleotide sequence: TGTGCCAGCAGTCCTTCGTCGGGGGGTGGCTACACCTTC. Residues: CASSPSSGGGYTF.

The chain links TRBV12-3 or TRBV12-4 to TRBJ2-1; D is possibly TRBD2 (6 bases). This CDR3 is 13 amino acids long. The ends were cut back, 5 bases at V and 7 bases at J, with 12 bases in the middle. CDR3 coding DNA: TGTGCCAGCAGTCCTCTAGCGAGGAATGAGCAGTTCTTC. This sequence encodes CASSPLARNEQFF.

By sample share, this clonotype is medium-sized. V usage is TRBV6-5 and J usage is TRBJ2-7; 9 bases match TRBD1. The CDR3 contains 13 residues. Germline-derived CDR1 and CDR2 are MNHEY and SVGAGI. J lost 6 bases, V lost 3 bases, and 3 bases had no gene match. CDR3 in DNA: TGTGCCAGCAGTTATGGACAGGGGTCCGAGCAGTACTTC. Protein: CASSYGQGSEQYF.

J is TRBJ1-5 and V is TRBV5-4; 7 bases match TRBD1. In germline, CDR1 is SGHNT, CDR2 YYREEE (reference sequence). This CDR3 has 15 residues. The trim removed 4 bases at V and 4 bases at J, leaving 8 bases unmatched. CDR3 nucleotide sequence: TGTGCCAGCAGCGACGTGGGACAGTTGAATCAGCCCCAGCATTTT. This gives the protein CASSDVGQLNQPQHF.

This clonotype is termed medium-sized. The gene calls are TRBV19 and TRBJ2-3, with D unresolved. Germline CDR1 and CDR2: LNHDA and SQIVND (reference sequence). This CDR3 has 16 residues. V dropped 5 bases and J dropped 1 base, with 16 bases sitting between them. This CDR3 is CASSSTLGVGTDTQYF. CDR3 nucleotides: TGTGCCAGTAGTTCGACCCTTGGCGTCGGCACAGATACGCAGTATTTT. The complete variable domain, with remaining parts taken from reference TRBV19 and TRBJ2-3, reads DGGITQSPKYLFRKEGQNVTLSCEQNLNHDAMYWYRQDPGQGLRLIYYSQIVNDFQKGDIAEGYSVSREKKESFPLTVTSAQKNPTAFYLCASSSTLGVGTDTQYFGPGTRLTVL.

J is TRBJ2-1 and V is TRBV6-5, with TRBD1 matching over 10 bases. The CDR3 extends over 16 amino acids. The V gene's germline CDR1 is MNHEY and CDR2 SVGAGI. The CDR3 DNA is TGTACCATCAGTTTGGGACAGGGGTCCAAGGGGGATGAGCAGTTCTTC. This codes for CTISLGQGSKGDEQFF.

This clonotype was detected many times. The genes are TRBV13 and TRBJ1-5; 10 bases map to TRBD1. This CDR3 comprises 15 residues. Losses at the gene ends were 6 bases for V and 4 bases for J; bases not matched to a gene: 6. CDR1 and CDR2 (germline): PRHDT, FYEKMQ (reference sequence). In nucleotides, the CDR3 is TGTGCCAGCAGGCCGGACAGGGGGTCAAATCAGCCCCAGCATTTT. Its translation is CASRPDRGSNQPQHF. The variable domain in full, completed from reference TRBV13 and TRBJ1-5, reads AAGVIQSPRHLIKEKRETATLKCYPIPRHDTVYWYQQGPGQDPQFLISFYEKMQSDKGSIPDRFSAQQFSDYHSELNMSSLELGDSALYFCASRPDRGSNQPQHFGDGTRLSIL.

This chain links TRBV12-3 or TRBV12-4 with TRBJ1-2; 9 bases agree with TRBD1. V dropped 6 bases and J dropped 8; count of bases not matched to a gene: 7. CDR3 length equals 13 residues. CDR3 DNA: TGTGCCAGCAGCCCGACAGGGGGGTACGGCTACACCTTC. It translates to CASSPTGGYGYTF.

The V call is TRBV5-1, the J call TRBJ2-3; D perhaps matches TRBD2 (6 bases). The CDR3 contains 13 residues. The V end lost 4 bases, the J end lost 1 base, and 7 bases lay between the germline ends. Per germline, CDR1 SGHRS and CDR2 YFSETQ. CDR3 in amino acids: CASSIAGTDTQYF. The CDR3 nucleotides read TGCGCCAGCAGCATAGCGGGCACAGATACGCAGTATTTT.

J is TRBJ1-2 and V is TRBV30; possibly TRBD1 for D (6 bases). This CDR3 is 12 amino acids long. Germline V gene lookup returns CDR1 GTSNPN and CDR2 SVGIG (reference sequence). Trimming pared 2 bases from V and 7 bases from J, leaving 11 bases between. This chain's CDR3 is CAWSPGQTGYTF. CDR3 nucleotide sequence: TGTGCCTGGAGTCCCGGACAGACTGGCTACACCTTC.